These T cell receptor beta chains were read from a single sample in a study of blood T cells in healthy people across ages. TCRdb reanalysed the 5' RACE reads using MiXCR and keeps one entry per CDR3 protein. Here the sample spans hundreds of thousands of distinct CDR3 sequences, about 50% being singletons. Sequenced material: blood. Every receptor here comes from a woman of 80 years or more in good health. The CDR3 runs from the conserved cysteine through the conserved F or W. Each record gives: D gene, V gene, clone size, J gene, CDR3 protein, CDR3 DNA. The D gene is left open where the match is weak. Not all rows give a size; the values are once, few, many and, for expanded clones, a class.

D: .
V: TRBV20-1
size: once
J: TRBJ1-6
CDR3: CSADERIRSPLHF
DNA: TGCAGTGCTGACGAACGGATAAGATCACCCCTCCACTTT

D: TRBD2
V: TRBV29-1
size: .
J: TRBJ2-2
CDR3: CSVEGTSGTGELFF
DNA: TGCAGCGTTGAAGGGACTAGCGGCACCGGGGAGCTGTTTTTT

D: .
V: TRBV7-3
size: .
J: TRBJ2-1
CDR3: CASSLVPTLGLEQFF
DNA: TGTGCCAGCAGCTTAGTTCCCACCCTAGGACTTGAGCAGTTCTTC

D: .
V: TRBV29-1
size: once
J: TRBJ1-2
CDR3: CSVVYNYGYTF
DNA: TGCAGCGTTGTATACAACTATGGCTACACCTTC

D: TRBD1
V: TRBV20-1
size: many
J: TRBJ2-1
CDR3: CSARKDRGRDEQFF
DNA: TGCAGTGCTCGAAAGGACAGGGGGCGGGATGAGCAGTTCTTC

D: TRBD1
V: TRBV6-5
size: .
J: TRBJ2-7
CDR3: CASSWTGHLYEQYF
DNA: TGTGCCAGCAGTTGGACAGGGCACCTCTACGAGCAGTACTTC

D: TRBD1
V: TRBV6-1
size: few
J: TRBJ1-5
CDR3: CARFYRGDNQPQHF
DNA: TGTGCCAGGTTTTACAGGGGAGACAATCAGCCCCAGCATTTT

D: .
V: TRBV6-1
size: .
J: TRBJ2-1
CDR3: CASRDGSPGGEQFF
DNA: TGTGCCAGCAGGGACGGGAGCCCCGGGGGTGAGCAGTTCTTC

D: .
V: TRBV20-1
size: .
J: TRBJ1-1
CDR3: CSAGDTNTEAFF
DNA: TGCAGTGCGGGGGACACTAACACTGAAGCTTTCTTT

D: .
V: TRBV30
size: .
J: TRBJ2-7
CDR3: CAWGLSYEQYF
DNA: TGTGCCTGGGGACTTTCTTACGAGCAGTACTTC

D: .
V: TRBV10-3
size: .
J: TRBJ1-2
CDR3: CAISGGGRGLYGYTF
DNA: TGTGCCATCAGTGGTGGGGGACGGGGCCTCTATGGCTACACCTTC

D: TRBD1
V: TRBV10-3
size: many
J: TRBJ2-4
CDR3: CAIKQDRGWENIQYF
DNA: TGTGCCATCAAACAGGACAGGGGATGGGAAAACATTCAGTACTTC

D: .
V: TRBV28
size: many
J: TRBJ2-7
CDR3: CASTRSSFSYEQYF
DNA: TGTGCCAGCACCCGAAGTAGCTTCTCCTACGAGCAGTACTTC

D: .
V: TRBV4-1
size: once
J: TRBJ2-3
CDR3: CASSQDHPGASTDTQYF
DNA: TGCGCCAGCAGCCAAGATCACCCGGGGGCCAGCACAGATACGCAGTATTTT

D: .
V: TRBV3-1
size: .
J: TRBJ2-7
CDR3: CASSQEQSQHEQYF
DNA: TGTGCCAGCAGCCAAGAACAAAGCCAGCACGAGCAGTACTTC

D: TRBD1
V: TRBV27
size: once
J: TRBJ1-4
CDR3: CASRSGQVVEKLFF
DNA: TGTGCCAGCAGGTCGGGACAGGTTGTTGAAAAACTGTTTTTT

D: .
V: TRBV24-1
size: .
J: TRBJ2-5
CDR3: CATCDFSIRMGETQYF
DNA: TGTGCCACCTGTGATTTCAGTATCCGAATGGGAGAGACCCAGTACTTC

D: TRBD1
V: TRBV28
size: .
J: TRBJ2-3
CDR3: CASSLERGPDTQYF
DNA: TGTGCCAGCAGTTTGGAAAGGGGGCCAGATACGCAGTATTTT

D: TRBD1
V: TRBV30
size: .
J: TRBJ1-5
CDR3: CAWSVQGNRPQHF
DNA: TGTGCCTGGAGTGTACAGGGGAATCGGCCCCAGCATTTT

D: TRBD2
V: TRBV7-9
size: .
J: TRBJ2-3
CDR3: CASSPSGRTLTDTQYF
DNA: TGTGCCAGCAGCCCTAGCGGGAGGACGCTCACAGATACGCAGTATTTT

D: TRBD1
V: TRBV12-3/TRBV12-4
size: many
J: TRBJ2-1
CDR3: CASSLTGWEQFF
DNA: TGTGCCAGCAGTTTGACAGGGTGGGAGCAGTTCTTC

D: .
V: TRBV5-1
size: many
J: TRBJ2-5
CDR3: CASSLRGDAETQYF
DNA: TGCGCCAGCAGCTTAAGAGGGGATGCAGAGACCCAGTACTTC

D: TRBD1
V: TRBV20-1
size: .
J: TRBJ1-2
CDR3: CSAALQGTNYGYTF
DNA: TGCAGTGCAGCTCTACAGGGGACCAACTATGGCTACACCTTC

D: .
V: TRBV7-3
size: .
J: TRBJ2-2
CDR3: CASSLIGGTNTGELFF
DNA: TGTGCCAGCAGCTTAATAGGCGGGACCAACACCGGGGAGCTGTTTTTT

D: .
V: TRBV6-5
size: .
J: TRBJ2-5
CDR3: CASSYHGDQETQYF
DNA: TGTGCCAGCAGTTACCACGGGGATCAAGAGACCCAGTACTTC

D: TRBD1
V: TRBV29-1
size: .
J: TRBJ2-1
CDR3: CSVGQGPKQVNYNEQFF
DNA: TGCAGCGTTGGACAGGGGCCCAAACAAGTAAATTACAATGAGCAGTTCTTC

D: TRBD1
V: TRBV5-1
size: .
J: TRBJ2-5
CDR3: CASSLQTGFPETQYF
DNA: TGCGCCAGCAGCCTTCAGACAGGGTTCCCAGAGACCCAGTACTTC